This T cell receptor beta chain was captured by sequencing in a study of T cells in Graves' hyperthyroidism and ophthalmopathy. Study results and caveats: Ophthalmopathy onset followed model prediction by a median about six months.

There were TCR beta CDR3 regions amplified from RNA transcripts. In the first-round RT-PCR of the TCR CDR3, the HTBI primer set was used. TCRdb analysed the multiplex PCR reads with MiXCR anew, one entry per CDR3 protein. This sample has around 620,000 distinct CDR3 sequences, with around 14% found just once. This CDR3 spans 14 amino acids. In germline, CDR1 is MNHEY, CDR2 SVGEGT. With 7 bases removed from V and 10 bases from J, the gap between germline ends came to 20 bases. Pregnant or lactating patients were excluded, as were those with uncontrolled infection or other autoimmune disease. Source material for PBMCs was less than 12 ml fresh peripheral blood. This clonotype was detected ten times or more. Its specificity is not known.

This clonotype was sampled from a woman under 30 with Graves' ophthalmopathy. The rearrangement uses TRBV6-2 or TRBV6-3 and TRBJ2-1; possible D gene TRBD2, 6 bases. The sequenced sample consisted of blood. The CDR3 coding sequence is TGTGCCAGCACTGCGGGACCCCCTCAAGGGGAGCAGTTCTTC. Protein product: CASTAGPPQGEQFF.